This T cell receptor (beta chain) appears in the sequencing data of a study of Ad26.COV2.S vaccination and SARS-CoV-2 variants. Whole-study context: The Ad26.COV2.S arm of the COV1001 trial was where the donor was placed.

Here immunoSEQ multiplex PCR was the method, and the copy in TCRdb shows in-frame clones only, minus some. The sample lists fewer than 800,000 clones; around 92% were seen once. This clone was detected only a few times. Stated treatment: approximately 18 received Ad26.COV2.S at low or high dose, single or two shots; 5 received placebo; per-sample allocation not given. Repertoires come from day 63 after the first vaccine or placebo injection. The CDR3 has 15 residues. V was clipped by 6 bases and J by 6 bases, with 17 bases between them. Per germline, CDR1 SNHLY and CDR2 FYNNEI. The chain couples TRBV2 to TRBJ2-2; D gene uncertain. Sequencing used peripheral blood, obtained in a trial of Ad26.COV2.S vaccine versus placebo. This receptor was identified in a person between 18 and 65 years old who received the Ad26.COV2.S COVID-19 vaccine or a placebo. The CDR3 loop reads CASSASQADAGELFF. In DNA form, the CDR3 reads TGTGCCAGCAGCGCCTCGCAGGCGGACGCCGGGGAGCTGTTTTTT.